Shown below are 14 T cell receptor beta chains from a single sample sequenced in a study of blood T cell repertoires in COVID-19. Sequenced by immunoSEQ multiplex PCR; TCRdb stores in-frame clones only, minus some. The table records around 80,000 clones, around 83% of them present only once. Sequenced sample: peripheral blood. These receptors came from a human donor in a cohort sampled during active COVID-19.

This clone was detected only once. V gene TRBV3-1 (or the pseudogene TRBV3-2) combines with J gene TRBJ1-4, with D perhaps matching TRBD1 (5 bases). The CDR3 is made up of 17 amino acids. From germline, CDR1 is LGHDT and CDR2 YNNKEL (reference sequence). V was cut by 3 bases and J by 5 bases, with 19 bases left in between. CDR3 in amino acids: CASSHGRRGTVNEKLFF. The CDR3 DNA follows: TGTGCCAGCAGCCACGGCCGACGGGGGACGGTGAATGAAAAACTGTTTTTT.

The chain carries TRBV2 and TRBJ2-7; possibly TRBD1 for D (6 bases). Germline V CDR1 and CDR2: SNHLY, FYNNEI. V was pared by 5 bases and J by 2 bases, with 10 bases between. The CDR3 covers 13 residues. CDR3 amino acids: CASSPGQTYEQYF. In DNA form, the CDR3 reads TGTGCCAGCAGTCCGGGACAAACCTACGAGCAGTACTTC.

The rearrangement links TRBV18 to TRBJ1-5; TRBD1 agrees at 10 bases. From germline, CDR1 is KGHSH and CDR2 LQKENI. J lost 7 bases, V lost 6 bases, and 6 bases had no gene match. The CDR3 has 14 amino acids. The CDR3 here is CASSPGQGSQPQHF. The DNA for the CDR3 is TGTGCCAGCTCCCCGGGACAGGGGAGCCAGCCCCAGCATTTT.

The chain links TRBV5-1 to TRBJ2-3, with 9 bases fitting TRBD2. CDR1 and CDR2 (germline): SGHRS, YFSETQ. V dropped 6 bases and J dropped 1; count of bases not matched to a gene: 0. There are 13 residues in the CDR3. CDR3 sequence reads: CASKREGTDTQYF. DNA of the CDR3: TGCGCCAGCAAGCGGGAGGGCACAGATACGCAGTATTTT.

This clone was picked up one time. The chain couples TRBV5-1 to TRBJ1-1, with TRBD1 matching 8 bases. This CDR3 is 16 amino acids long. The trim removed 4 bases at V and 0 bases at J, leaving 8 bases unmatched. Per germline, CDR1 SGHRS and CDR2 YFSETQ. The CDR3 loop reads CASSDRTGPMNTEAFF. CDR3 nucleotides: TGCGCCAGCAGCGACCGGACAGGGCCCATGAACACTGAAGCTTTCTTT.

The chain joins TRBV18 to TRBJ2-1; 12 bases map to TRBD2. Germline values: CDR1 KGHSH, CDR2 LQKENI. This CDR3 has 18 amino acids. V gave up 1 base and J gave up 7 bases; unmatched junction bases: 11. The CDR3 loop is CASSPLTSGRSLGNEQFF. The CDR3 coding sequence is TGTGCCAGCTCACCACTAACTAGCGGGAGGTCACTGGGGAATGAGCAGTTCTTC.

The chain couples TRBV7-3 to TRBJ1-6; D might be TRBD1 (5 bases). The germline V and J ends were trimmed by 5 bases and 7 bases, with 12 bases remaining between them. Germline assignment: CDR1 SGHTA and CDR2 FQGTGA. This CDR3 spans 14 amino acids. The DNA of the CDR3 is TGTGCCAGCAGCACCGCGGGGGGAAATTCACCCCTCCACTTT. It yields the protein CASSTAGGNSPLHF.

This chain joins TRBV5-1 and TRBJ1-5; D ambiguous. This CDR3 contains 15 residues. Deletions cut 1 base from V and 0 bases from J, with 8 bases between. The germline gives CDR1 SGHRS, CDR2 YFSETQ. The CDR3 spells CASSLSPSSNQPQHF. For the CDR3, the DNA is TGCGCCAGCAGCTTGTCTCCGTCTAGCAATCAGCCCCAGCATTTT.

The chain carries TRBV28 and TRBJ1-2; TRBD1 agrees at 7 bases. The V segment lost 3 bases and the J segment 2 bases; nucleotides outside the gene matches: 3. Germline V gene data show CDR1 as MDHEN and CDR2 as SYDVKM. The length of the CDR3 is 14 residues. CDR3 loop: CASSFDRVNYGYTF. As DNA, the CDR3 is TGTGCCAGCAGTTTCGACAGGGTGAACTATGGCTACACCTTC.

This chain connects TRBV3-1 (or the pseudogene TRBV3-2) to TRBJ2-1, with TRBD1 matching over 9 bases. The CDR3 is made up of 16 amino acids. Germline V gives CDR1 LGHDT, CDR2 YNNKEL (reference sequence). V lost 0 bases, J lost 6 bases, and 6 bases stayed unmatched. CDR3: CASSQDFGTGFNEQFF. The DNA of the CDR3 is TGTGCCAGCAGCCAAGATTTCGGGACAGGGTTCAATGAGCAGTTCTTC.

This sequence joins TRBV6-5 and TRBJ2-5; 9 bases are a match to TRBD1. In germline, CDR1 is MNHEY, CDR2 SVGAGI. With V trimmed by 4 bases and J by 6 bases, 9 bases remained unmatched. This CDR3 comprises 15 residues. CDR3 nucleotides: TGTGCCAGCAGTTCTGCCACAGGGGGCGGAAAGACCCAGTACTTC. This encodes CASSSATGGGKTQYF.

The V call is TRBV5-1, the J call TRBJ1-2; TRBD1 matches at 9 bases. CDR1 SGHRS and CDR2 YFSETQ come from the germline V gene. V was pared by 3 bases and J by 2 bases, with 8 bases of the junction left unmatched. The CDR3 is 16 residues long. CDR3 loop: CASSYTGTGPNYGYTF. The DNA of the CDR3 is TGCGCCAGCAGCTACACCGGGACAGGGCCCAACTATGGCTACACCTTC.

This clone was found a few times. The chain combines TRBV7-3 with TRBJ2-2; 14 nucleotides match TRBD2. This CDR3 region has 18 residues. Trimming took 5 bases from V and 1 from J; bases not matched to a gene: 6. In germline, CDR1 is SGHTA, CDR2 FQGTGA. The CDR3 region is CASSPGTSGGGNTGELFF. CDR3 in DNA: TGTGCCAGCAGCCCCGGGACTAGCGGGGGCGGGAACACCGGGGAGCTGTTTTTT. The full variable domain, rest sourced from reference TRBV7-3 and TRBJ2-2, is GAGVSQTPSNKVTEKGKYVELRCDPISGHTALYWYRQSLGQGPEFLIYFQGTGAADDSGLPNDRFFAVRPEGSVSTLKIQRTERGDSAVYLCASSPGTSGGGNTGELFFGEGSRLTVL.

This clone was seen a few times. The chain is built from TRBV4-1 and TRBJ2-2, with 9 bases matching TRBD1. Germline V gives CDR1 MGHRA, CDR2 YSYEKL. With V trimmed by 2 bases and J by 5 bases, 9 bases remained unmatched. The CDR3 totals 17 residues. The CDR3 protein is CASSQKDRGRTTGELFF. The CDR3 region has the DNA TGCGCCAGCAGCCAAAAGGACAGGGGTCGAACAACCGGGGAGCTGTTTTTT.